The 4 T cell receptor beta chains below were found in one sample sequenced in a study of graft-versus-host responses after intestinal transplantation. The antigens of these receptors remain unknown. Produced via immunoSEQ multiplex PCR; TCRdb's table is partial and in-frame only. The data hold 84,000 or so clones, with approximately 92% observed a single time. The sample was unstimulated CD4+ T cells sorted from spleen or lymph node cells, taken before intestinal transplant. Receptor source: a human donor who received an intestinal transplant.

The chain employs TRBV11-3 and TRBJ2-5; D gene uncertain. CDR1 and CDR2 from the germline V gene are SGHNT and YENEEA. V dropped 3 bases and J dropped 2 bases, with 7 bases sitting between them. The CDR3 has 13 amino acids. CDR3 amino acids: CASSFGGQETQYF. CDR3 bases: TGTGCCAGCAGCTTCGGTGGACAAGAGACCCAGTACTTC.

This clone was observed a handful of times. The chain combines TRBV2 with TRBJ1-3; D is unresolved. CDR1 SNHLY and CDR2 FYNNEI come from the germline V gene. The CDR3 has 14 amino acids. The V gene lost 7 bases and the J gene lost 2 bases, with 12 bases spanning the gap. The CDR3 nucleotides read TGTGCCAGCAAAGGCCAGGAAGCTGGAAACACCATATATTTT. It codes for CASKGQEAGNTIYF.

The chain's CDR3 is CASTEQGTDTQYF. CDR3 sequence (DNA): TGTGCCAGCACCGAACAGGGCACAGATACGCAGTATTTT. The rearrangement links TRBV5-6 to TRBJ2-3; tentatively, D is TRBD1 (5 bases). Germline loops: CDR1 SGHDT, CDR2 YYEEEE. The V gene lost 6 bases and the J gene lost 1 base, with 9 bases spanning the gap. This CDR3 region has 13 residues.

The rearrangement joins TRBV5-1 to TRBJ2-2, with 11 nucleotides matching TRBD2. V shed 2 bases and J 2 bases; nucleotides not matched to a gene: 5. The CDR3 consists of 17 residues. Germline CDR1 and CDR2: SGHRS and YFSETQ. The CDR3 sequence is CASSFASGRYNTGELFF. The CDR3 DNA sequence: TGCGCCAGCAGCTTCGCTAGCGGGAGGTATAACACCGGGGAGCTGTTTTTT.